Listed below are T cell receptor beta chains from one sample, sequenced in a study of cytomegalovirus exposure and HLA in healthy donors. Clones were read by immunoSEQ multiplex PCR, and TCRdb kept only the in-frame ones, dropping some. The sample records some 150,000 clones, about 89% being singletons. Material: PBMCs. The receptors were gathered from a man aged 18 to 35 in good health and CMV-seronegative. Each CDR3 is given with its conserved first and last residue. Each record gives: clone size, J gene, D gene, V gene, CDR3 DNA, CDR3 protein. The D gene is left open where the match is weak. The size of a clone is reported for some rows only, either as once, few or many, or as a class for expanded clones.

>few|TRBJ2-1|TRBD2|TRBV7-6
TGTGCCAGCAGGGAAGGACTAGCGGGTATTAATGAGCAGTTCTTC
CASREGLAGINEQFF
>NA|TRBJ1-1|TRBD1|TRBV18
TGTGCCAGCTCACCGACAGGGACAACGCACACTGAAGCTTTCTTT
CASSPTGTTHTEAFF
>NA|TRBJ1-1|NA|TRBV29-1
TGCAGCGTCCGACAGGAAAAAAGAGAAGCTTTCTTT
CSVRQEKREAFF
>NA|TRBJ2-3|TRBD2|TRBV6-5
TGTGCCAGCAGTCAGGGACTAGCGGAACATACGCAGTATTTT
CASSQGLAEHTQYF
>NA|TRBJ2-2|NA|TRBV5-1
TGCGCCAGCAGCGTGGGACAGAACACCGGGGAGCTGTTTTTT
CASSVGQNTGELFF
>NA|TRBJ2-1|TRBD2|TRBV7-2
TGTGCCAGCAGCTTAGGGGGACTAGCGTACTACAATGAGCAGTTCTTC
CASSLGGLAYYNEQFF
>NA|TRBJ2-1|NA|TRBV5-8
TGTGCCAGCAGCTTCGAGACCACAGGGAATGAGCAGTTCTTC
CASSFETTGNEQFF
>NA|TRBJ2-3|TRBD2|TRBV14
TGTGCCAGCAGCCAAGTTTCGGGGGGTACGCAGTATTTT
CASSQVSGGTQYF
>NA|TRBJ2-5|TRBD2|TRBV11-3
TGTGCCAGCAGCTTACTCCCGGGACTAGCGGGAGGACCCCAGTACTTC
CASSLLPGLAGGPQYF
>NA|TRBJ2-5|TRBD2|TRBV5-6
TGTGCCAGCAGCTTGAAAGCGGGAGGTACGGAGACCCAGTACTTC
CASSLKAGGTETQYF
>NA|TRBJ2-3|TRBD2|TRBV5-1
TGCGCCAGCAGCTTGAGCGGGGCGACAGATACGCAGTATTTT
CASSLSGATDTQYF
>once|TRBJ1-3|NA|TRBV4-3
TGCGCCAGCAGCCAATCAATGGCGTTCGCGGCTGGAAACACCATATATTTT
CASSQSMAFAAGNTIYF
>NA|TRBJ2-2|NA|TRBV10-1
TGCGCCAGCAGTGAACAGAACACCGGGGAGCTGTTTTTT
CASSEQNTGELFF
>NA|TRBJ2-3|TRBD2|TRBV5-1
TGCGCCAGCTCCCTCGGGGGGAGCGGGCGGGGGTACACAGATACGCAGTATTTT
CASSLGGSGRGYTDTQYF
>NA|TRBJ2-5|NA|TRBV11-2
TGTGCCAGCAGCTTAGTGCTTAGTAGACAAGAGACCCAGTACTTC
CASSLVLSRQETQYF
>few|TRBJ1-2|NA|TRBV27
TGTGCCAGCAGTTTCGGACAGTCCTATGGCTACACCTTC
CASSFGQSYGYTF
>NA|TRBJ1-2|TRBD1|TRBV10-3
TGTGCCATACGGGCCGACAGGGGTTCCTATGGCTACACCTTC
CAIRADRGSYGYTF
>NA|TRBJ2-5|TRBD1|TRBV6-5
TGTGCCAGCAGTACTGGACAGGGGTACGAGGAGACCCAGTACTTC
CASSTGQGYEETQYF
>few|TRBJ1-1|TRBD1|TRBV19
TGTGCCAGTAGACCCAACAGGGGTGGGAACACTGAAGCTTTCTTT
CASRPNRGGNTEAFF
>NA|TRBJ1-3|NA|TRBV11-2
TGTGCCAGCAGCCTCAGTGCCAACAAATACTCTGGAAACACCATATATTTT
CASSLSANKYSGNTIYF
>NA|TRBJ1-4|TRBD1|TRBV28
TGTGCCAGCAGTCGACAGGGGGCCGGGGAAAAACTGTTTTTT
CASSRQGAGEKLFF
>NA|TRBJ2-1|NA|TRBV30
TGTGCCTGGTCGGACGGGATTAATGAGCAGTTCTTC
CAWSDGINEQFF
>NA|TRBJ1-2|NA|TRBV19
TGTGCCAGTAGTCGGGTCCACGGACAGCGGGGCTATGGCTACACCTTC
CASSRVHGQRGYGYTF
>NA|TRBJ1-2|NA|TRBV9
TGTGCCAGCAGCGTAGCGCCCGGGGAAATGGATGGCTACACCTTC
CASSVAPGEMDGYTF
>NA|TRBJ2-7|TRBD1|TRBV5-4
TGTGCCAGCAGGTATAGGGACAGCTACGAGCAGTACTTC
CASRYRDSYEQYF
>NA|TRBJ2-1|TRBD2|TRBV15
TGTGCCACCAGCAGAGGGACTAGCGGGAGGGCCAGGGAGCAGTTCTTC
CATSRGTSGRAREQFF
>NA|TRBJ2-7|NA|TRBV21-1
TGTGCCAGCAGCAAACCCCTAGCGGGGACCTGCTTTTACGAGCAGTACTTC
CASSKPLAGTCFYEQYF
>NA|TRBJ2-3|NA|TRBV18
TGTGCCAGCTCACGATACTCTAGCGATCCAGATACGCAGTATTTT
CASSRYSSDPDTQYF
>NA|TRBJ2-3|TRBD1|TRBV29-1
TGCAGCGTTGCGCTTGGGACAGGTACCACAGATACGCAGTATTTT
CSVALGTGTTDTQYF
>NA|TRBJ2-1|TRBD2|TRBV27
TGTGCCAGCAGTTTTTCGCGGGGCGGGGGCAATGAGCAGTTCTTC
CASSFSRGGGNEQFF
>NA|TRBJ2-5|TRBD1|TRBV7-9
TGTGCCAGCAGCAAAGGACAGGGCCAAGAGACCCAGTACTTC
CASSKGQGQETQYF
>once|TRBJ2-5|TRBD2|TRBV6-4
TGTGCCAGCGTGGCCAGCGGGGGTGAAGAGACCCAGTACTTC
CASVASGGEETQYF
>NA|TRBJ1-5|NA|TRBV11-2
TGTGCCAGCAGCTTAGTCCCAGGGAAGGAGCCCCAGCATTTT
CASSLVPGKEPQHF
>NA|TRBJ2-7|TRBD1|TRBV5-1
TGCGCCAGCAGCCCGCGCGGACAGGGACGTGGCTACGAGCAGTACTTC
CASSPRGQGRGYEQYF
>NA|TRBJ2-5|NA|TRBV9
TGTGCCAGCAGCGTAGCTACGGCGGGGGCCCTACAAGAGACCCAGTACTTC
CASSVATAGALQETQYF
>NA|TRBJ1-2|NA|TRBV6-5
TGTGCCAGCAGTTACTCGAGTAACTATGGCTACACCTTC
CASSYSSNYGYTF
>NA|TRBJ2-3|TRBD2|TRBV6-6
TGTGCCAGCAGTTACACTAGCGGGAGCACAGATACGCAGTATTTT
CASSYTSGSTDTQYF
>NA|TRBJ1-5|NA|TRBV7-2
TGTGCCAGCAGCGATTATGTGGGAGTTGGCAATCAGCCCCAGCATTTT
CASSDYVGVGNQPQHF
>NA|TRBJ1-2|TRBD1|TRBV27
TGTGCCAGCAGTTTACCAGGGGGCGGTTCGACCTTC
CASSLPGGGSTF
>once|TRBJ2-3|NA|TRBV10-2
TGCGCCAGCAGTGATTTCGGGGGATCTGGCACAGATACGCAGTATTTT
CASSDFGGSGTDTQYF
>NA|TRBJ1-6|TRBD1|TRBV11-2
TGTGCCAGCAGCTTAGGAAGGGGGAAGGACAGGAGAGGGTCACCCCTCCACTTT
CASSLGRGKDRRGSPLHF
>NA|TRBJ2-5|NA|TRBV19
TGTGCCAGCAATCACAGGGTACAAGAGACCCAGTACTTC
CASNHRVQETQYF
>NA|TRBJ2-1|TRBD2|TRBV11-2
TGTGCCAGCAGCTTGGGGACTAGCGGGACCAATGAGCAGTTCTTC
CASSLGTSGTNEQFF